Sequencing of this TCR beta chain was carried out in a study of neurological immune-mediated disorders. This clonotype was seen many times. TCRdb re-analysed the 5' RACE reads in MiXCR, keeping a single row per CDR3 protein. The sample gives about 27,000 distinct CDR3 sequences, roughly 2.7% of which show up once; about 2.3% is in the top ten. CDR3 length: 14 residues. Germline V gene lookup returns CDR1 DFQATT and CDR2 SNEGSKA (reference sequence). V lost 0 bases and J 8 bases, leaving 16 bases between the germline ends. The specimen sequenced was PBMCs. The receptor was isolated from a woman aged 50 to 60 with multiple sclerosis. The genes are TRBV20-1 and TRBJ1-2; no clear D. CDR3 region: CSARDSISARGYTF. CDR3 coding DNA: TGCAGTGCTAGAGATTCAATTTCGGCGCGGGGCTACACCTTC.